The rows below give T cell receptor beta chains drawn from one sample of a study of T cell repertoires in cytomegalovirus infection. TCRdb re-called the reads through MiXCR, storing one row per CDR3 protein. The data show some 600,000 distinct CDR3 sequences, 20% to 25% seen once. Material for sequencing was CD8+ T cells from PBMCs. These receptor sequences come from a human donor in good health (CMV status not recorded). Some clones in this sample may be carry-over from other donors' samples. Each CDR3 is given with its conserved first and last residue. A D gene is named only where the DNA matches it firmly. Size tells how often a clone was seen (once, few, many) or the class of an expanded clone, and some rows leave it out.

>.|TRBJ2-4|TRBD1|TRBV14
TGTGCCAGCAGCCTTCAGGGACAGAGGATTAACATTCAGTACTTC
CASSLQGQRINIQYF
>many|TRBJ2-1|TRBD2|TRBV7-6
TGTGCCAGCAGCTTCTTAGCGGGGGGGGGAAATGAGCAGTTCTTC
CASSFLAGGGNEQFF
>few|TRBJ2-5|.|TRBV11-1
TGTGCCAGCAGCTTAACTTCCTCCCTCCGAGAGACCCAGTACTTC
CASSLTSSLRETQYF
>few|TRBJ1-2|.|TRBV7-2
TGTGCCAGCAGCTCTTCCGGGACATACTATGGCTACACCTTC
CASSSSGTYYGYTF
>.|TRBJ2-3|.|TRBV25-1
TGTGCCAGCAAATTGGGCAGAGGTACAACAGATACGCAGTATTTT
CASKLGRGTTDTQYF
>few|TRBJ1-1|.|TRBV2
TGTGCCAGCAGTGGGGGAATGGCCACTGAAGCTTTCTTT
CASSGGMATEAFF
>.|TRBJ1-1|.|TRBV7-9
TGTGCCAGCAGTGCCGCGCGGAAACCCGACACTGAAGCTTTCTTT
CASSAARKPDTEAFF
>.|TRBJ1-4|.|TRBV6-5
TGTGCCAGCATGGACAGCGCAACTAATGAAAAACTGTTTTTT
CASMDSATNEKLFF
>.|TRBJ1-6|.|TRBV20-1
TGCAGTGCTACGGGGGGCAGGGGAAGGGAATCCTATAATTCACCCCTCCACTTT
CSATGGRGRESYNSPLHF
>many|TRBJ1-1|TRBD1|TRBV11-2
TGTGCCAGCAGCTTATGGCCGGGACAGGGGTACGACACTGAAGCTTTCTTT
CASSLWPGQGYDTEAFF
>many|TRBJ1-2|.|TRBV9
TGTGCCAGCAGCGTAGATACAGGGAACTATGGCTACACCTTC
CASSVDTGNYGYTF
>.|TRBJ2-1|.|TRBV11-2
TGTGCCAGCAGACACAGTGGGGCCTCCTACAATGAGCAGTTCTTC
CASRHSGASYNEQFF
>few|TRBJ2-1|.|TRBV29-1
TGCAGCGTTGAAGCTGAGGTTTTTGAGCAGTTCTTC
CSVEAEVFEQFF
>.|TRBJ1-1|.|TRBV6-6
TGTGCCAGCAGCCTCCGCGGGAACGCTGAAGCTTTCTTT
CASSLRGNAEAFF
>many|TRBJ2-5|.|TRBV28
TGTGCCAGCAGCCTTAGGACCAGGGGGACCCAGTACTTC
CASSLRTRGTQYF
>.|TRBJ2-2|TRBD1|TRBV15
TGTGCCACCAGCCTAGACAGGGGGAACACCGGGGAGCTGTTTTTT
CATSLDRGNTGELFF
>.|TRBJ2-1|.|TRBV14
TGTGCCAGCAGCCAATCACCAAGGGAGCAGTTCTTC
CASSQSPREQFF
>.|TRBJ2-2|.|TRBV12-3/TRBV12-4
TGTGCCAGCAGCCCCGGGGAAAGGATTGGGATCGGGGAGCTGTTTTTT
CASSPGERIGIGELFF
>few|TRBJ2-2|.|TRBV2
TGTGCCAGCAGTGACTGGTTAGGGGAGCTGTTTTTT
CASSDWLGELFF
>few|TRBJ2-7|.|TRBV6-2/TRBV6-3
TGTGCCAGCAGTTCTATTCTGACAGCCAGACCCTACGAGCAGTACTTC
CASSSILTARPYEQYF
>.|TRBJ2-1|.|TRBV7-9
TGTGCCAGCAGACCTGGACTTTACAATGAGCAGTTCTTC
CASRPGLYNEQFF
>few|TRBJ1-1|.|TRBV7-9
TGTGCCAGCAGCGGTACATCGCGAGGTACTGAAGCTTTCTTT
CASSGTSRGTEAFF
>.|TRBJ1-2|.|TRBV27
TGTGCCAGCAGTTCCTTAGAAACCCGGGACCTCTATGGCTACACCTTC
CASSSLETRDLYGYTF
>many|TRBJ2-2|.|TRBV4-3
TGCGCCAGCAGCCAAGAGCTTTTCCCACGCAACACCGGGGAGCTGTTTTTT
CASSQELFPRNTGELFF
>many|TRBJ2-1|.|TRBV7-2
TGTGCCAGCAGCTTACAGGGGAATACCTACAATGAGCAGTTCTTC
CASSLQGNTYNEQFF
>few|TRBJ1-2|.|TRBV18
TGTGCCAGCTCACCCGGGGAGGGAATCTATGGCTACACCTTC
CASSPGEGIYGYTF
>many|TRBJ2-3|.|TRBV7-2
TGTGCCAGCAGCTTAGCCCGGGGGGCTTTAGTAGATACGCAGTATTTT
CASSLARGALVDTQYF
>.|TRBJ2-4|TRBD1|TRBV2
TGTGCCAGCCTTCCAGGGGGATTAAGGTCTCGAACCAAAAACATTCAGTACTTC
CASLPGGLRSRTKNIQYF
>.|TRBJ1-2|.|TRBV20-1
TGCAGTGCTAGAGATCCGAAAACCCTGAAATACTATGGCTACACCTTC
CSARDPKTLKYYGYTF
>few|TRBJ1-3|.|TRBV2
TGTGCCAGCAGTGAAGCGCTGTGGGCCGGAAACACCATATATTTT
CASSEALWAGNTIYF
>many|TRBJ1-1|.|TRBV6-2/TRBV6-3
TGTGCCAGCAGTTACGGCCAAGGGACTGAAGCTTTCTTT
CASSYGQGTEAFF
>.|TRBJ2-1|.|TRBV5-5
TGTGCCAGCAGCTTTATAATATACGGTGAGCAGTTCTTC
CASSFIIYGEQFF
>many|TRBJ2-7|.|TRBV7-9
TGTGCCAGCAGCTTAGAACAGGGCTTGCGCGCCTACGAGCAGTACTTC
CASSLEQGLRAYEQYF
>many|TRBJ2-3|.|TRBV7-2
TGTGCCAGCAGCTTAGTGGGCAGGGGAAGCACAGATACGCAGTATTTT
CASSLVGRGSTDTQYF
>many|TRBJ2-3|.|TRBV7-8
TGTGCCAGCAGCTTATGGTACAGGTCAAGCACAGATACGCAGTATTTT
CASSLWYRSSTDTQYF
>.|TRBJ2-1|TRBD2|TRBV24-1
TGTGCCACCAGTTCGCCGGGACTATACAATGAGCAGTTCTTC
CATSSPGLYNEQFF
>few|TRBJ1-1|TRBD1|TRBV2
TGTGCCAGCAGTGTGACGAAGGACAGGGGTTACACTGAAGCTTTCTTT
CASSVTKDRGYTEAFF
>.|TRBJ2-6|.|TRBV12-3/TRBV12-4
TGTGCCAGCAGTTTTGAGGCCAACGTCCTGACTTTC
CASSFEANVLTF
>.|TRBJ2-7|.|TRBV10-2
TGCGCCAGCAAGCATAGCGCCTACGAGCAGTACTTC
CASKHSAYEQYF
>.|TRBJ2-1|TRBD1|TRBV7-9
TGTGCCAGCAGCTGGTCCCGGGACAGGGTCAATGAGCAGTTCTTC
CASSWSRDRVNEQFF
>few|TRBJ1-2|.|TRBV27
TGTGCCAGCAGTTTACGGGGGGCACCATCTTACGGCTACACCTTC
CASSLRGAPSYGYTF
>.|TRBJ1-3|.|TRBV19
TGTGCCAGTAGTCTGGATACCCCGGCCAGGCCGGACTCTGGAAACACCATATATTTT
CASSLDTPARPDSGNTIYF